This TCR beta chain was captured in a study of blood T cell repertoires in COVID-19. Looking at the study overall: Sources were T cells, B-cell-depleted T cells, or PBMCs; the material itself was cDNA or gDNA.

The CDR3 is 13 amino acids. Per germline, CDR1 SQVTM and CDR2 ANQGSEA. The V gene lost 7 bases and the J gene lost 2 bases, with 15 bases spanning the gap. Original processing notes: Amplification from reference gene primers served as the basis for estimated nucleated cell counts. TCRdb's table, derived via immunoSEQ multiplex PCR, lists solely in-frame clones and lacks some. That table gives V, J and clone size, and the DNA gave D and trimming. Of 300,000 to 400,000 clones listed, approximately 87% are singletons. The sequencing sample was made of peripheral blood. The V gene is TRBV29-1, the J gene TRBJ2-7, with D possibly TRBD2 on 7 matching bases. The receptor was derived from a woman in her fifties or sixties with active or convalescent COVID-19. CDR3 amino acids: CSAEGGVPYEQYF. As DNA, the CDR3 is TGCAGCGCCGAGGGGGGGGTTCCCTACGAGCAGTACTTC.